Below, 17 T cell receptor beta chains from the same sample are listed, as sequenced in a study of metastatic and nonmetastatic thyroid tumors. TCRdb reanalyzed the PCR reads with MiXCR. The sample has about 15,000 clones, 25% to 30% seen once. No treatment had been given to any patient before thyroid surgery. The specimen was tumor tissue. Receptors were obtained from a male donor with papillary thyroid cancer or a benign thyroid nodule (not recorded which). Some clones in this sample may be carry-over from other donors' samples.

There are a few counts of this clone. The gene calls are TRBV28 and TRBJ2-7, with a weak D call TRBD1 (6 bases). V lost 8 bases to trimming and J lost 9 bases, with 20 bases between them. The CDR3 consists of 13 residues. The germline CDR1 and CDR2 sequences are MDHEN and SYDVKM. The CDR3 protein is CASGGQPSWGQYF. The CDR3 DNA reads TGTGCCAGCGGCGGACAGCCGAGTTGGGGGCAGTACTTC.

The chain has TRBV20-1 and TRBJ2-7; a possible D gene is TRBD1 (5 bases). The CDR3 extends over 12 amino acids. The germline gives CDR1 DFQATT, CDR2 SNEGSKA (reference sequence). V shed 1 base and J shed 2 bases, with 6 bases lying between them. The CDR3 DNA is TGCAGTGCTAGAGGGACAACCTACGAGCAGTACTTC. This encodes CSARGTTYEQYF.

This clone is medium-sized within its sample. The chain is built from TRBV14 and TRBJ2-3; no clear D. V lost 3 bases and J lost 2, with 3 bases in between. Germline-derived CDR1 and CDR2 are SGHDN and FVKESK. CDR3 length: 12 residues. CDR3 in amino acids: CASSQHTDTQYF. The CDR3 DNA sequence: TGTGCCAGCAGCCAGCACACAGATACGCAGTATTTT.

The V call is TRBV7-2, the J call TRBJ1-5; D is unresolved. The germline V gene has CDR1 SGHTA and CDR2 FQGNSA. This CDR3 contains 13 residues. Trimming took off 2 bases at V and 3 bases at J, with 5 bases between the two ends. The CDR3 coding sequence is TGTGCCAGCAGCTTAAATTCCAATCAGCCCCAGCATTTT. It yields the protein CASSLNSNQPQHF.

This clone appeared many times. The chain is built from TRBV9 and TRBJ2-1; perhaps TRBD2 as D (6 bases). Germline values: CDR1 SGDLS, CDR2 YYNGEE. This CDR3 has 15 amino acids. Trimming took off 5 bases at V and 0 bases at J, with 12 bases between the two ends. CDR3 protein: CASRRDGSSYNEQFF. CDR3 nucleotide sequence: TGTGCCAGCAGGAGAGACGGGAGCTCCTACAATGAGCAGTTCTTC.

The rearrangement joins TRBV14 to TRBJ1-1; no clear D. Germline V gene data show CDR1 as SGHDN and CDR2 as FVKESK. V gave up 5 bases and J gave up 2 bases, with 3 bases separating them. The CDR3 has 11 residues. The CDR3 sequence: CASSSNTEAFF. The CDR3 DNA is TGTGCCAGCAGCTCCAACACTGAAGCTTTCTTT.

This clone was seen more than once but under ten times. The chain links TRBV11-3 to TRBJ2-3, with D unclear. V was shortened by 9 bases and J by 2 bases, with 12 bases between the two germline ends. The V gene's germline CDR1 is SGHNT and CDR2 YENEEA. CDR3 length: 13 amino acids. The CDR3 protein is CASATGDTDTQYF. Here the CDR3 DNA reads TGTGCCAGTGCAACGGGCGACACAGATACGCAGTATTTT.

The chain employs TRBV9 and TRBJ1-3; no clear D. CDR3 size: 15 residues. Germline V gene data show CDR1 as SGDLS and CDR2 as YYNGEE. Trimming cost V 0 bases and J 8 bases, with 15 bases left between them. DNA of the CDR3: TGTGCCAGCAGCGTAGGGGGAACCTCTGGGGACACCATATATTTT. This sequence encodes CASSVGGTSGDTIYF.

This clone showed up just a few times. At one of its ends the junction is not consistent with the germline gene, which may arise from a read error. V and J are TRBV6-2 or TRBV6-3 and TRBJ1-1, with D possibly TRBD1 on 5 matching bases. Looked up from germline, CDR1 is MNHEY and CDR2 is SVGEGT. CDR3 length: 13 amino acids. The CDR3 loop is CASSSRQNAEAFF. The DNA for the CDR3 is TGTGCCAGCAGTTCCCGACAGAACGCTGAAGCTTTCTTT.

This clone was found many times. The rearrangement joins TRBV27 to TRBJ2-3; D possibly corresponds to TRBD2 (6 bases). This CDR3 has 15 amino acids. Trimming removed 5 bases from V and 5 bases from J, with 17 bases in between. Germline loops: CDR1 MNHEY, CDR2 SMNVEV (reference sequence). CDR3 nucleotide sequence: TGTGCCAGCAGTATCCACGGGAGACGATTAGATACGCAGTATTTT. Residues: CASSIHGRRLDTQYF.

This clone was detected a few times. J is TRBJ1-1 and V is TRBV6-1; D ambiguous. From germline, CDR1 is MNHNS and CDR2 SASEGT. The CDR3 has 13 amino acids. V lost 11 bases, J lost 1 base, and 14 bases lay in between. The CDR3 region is CALIDTRNTEAFF. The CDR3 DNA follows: TGTGCCTTGATTGACACCCGGAACACTGAAGCTTTCTTT.

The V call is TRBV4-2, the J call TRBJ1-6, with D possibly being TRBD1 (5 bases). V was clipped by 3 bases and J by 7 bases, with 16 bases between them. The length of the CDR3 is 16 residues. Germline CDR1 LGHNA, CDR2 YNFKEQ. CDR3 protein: CASSQFTGDGNSPLHF. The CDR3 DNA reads TGTGCCAGCAGCCAGTTCACAGGCGACGGGAATTCACCCCTCCACTTT.

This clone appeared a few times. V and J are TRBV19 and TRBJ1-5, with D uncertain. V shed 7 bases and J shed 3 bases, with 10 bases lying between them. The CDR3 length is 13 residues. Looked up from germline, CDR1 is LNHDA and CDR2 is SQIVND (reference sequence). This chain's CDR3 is CASKREDNQPQHF. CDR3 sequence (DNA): TGTGCCAGTAAAAGGGAGGACAATCAGCCCCAGCATTTT.

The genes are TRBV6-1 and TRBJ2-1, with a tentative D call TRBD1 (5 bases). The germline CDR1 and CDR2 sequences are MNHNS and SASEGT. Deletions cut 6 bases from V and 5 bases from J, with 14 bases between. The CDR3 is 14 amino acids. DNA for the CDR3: TGTGCCAGCAGGGACAACTACCGGGACAATGAGCAGTTCTTC. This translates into CASRDNYRDNEQFF.

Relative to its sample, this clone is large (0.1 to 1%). CDR3 protein: CASSEAVYRGLGQQYF. CDR3 nucleotide sequence: TGTGCCAGCAGTGAAGCGGTTTACAGGGGCTTAGGGCAGCAGTACTTC. The chain recombines TRBV2 with TRBJ2-7, with 7 positions matching TRBD1. Germline assignment: CDR1 SNHLY and CDR2 FYNNEI. V shed 0 bases and J 8 bases; nucleotides not matched to a gene: 13. The CDR3 totals 16 residues.

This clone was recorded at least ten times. In DNA, the CDR3 is TGCAGCACAACCGGGACAGGGGGAACCACCGGGGAGCTGTTTTTT. As protein: CSTTGTGGTTGELFF. The V gene is TRBV29-1, the J gene TRBJ2-2; 11 bases map to TRBD1. The CDR3 length is 15 residues. J was trimmed by 4 bases and V by 8 bases; bases with no gene match: 9. Germline lookup yields CDR1 SQVTM and CDR2 ANQGSEA.

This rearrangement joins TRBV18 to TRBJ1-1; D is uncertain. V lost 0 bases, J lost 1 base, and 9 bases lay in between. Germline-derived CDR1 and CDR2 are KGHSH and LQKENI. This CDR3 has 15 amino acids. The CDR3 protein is CASSPPSIGNTEAFF. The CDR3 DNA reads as TGTGCCAGCTCACCACCAAGTATCGGGAACACTGAAGCTTTCTTT.